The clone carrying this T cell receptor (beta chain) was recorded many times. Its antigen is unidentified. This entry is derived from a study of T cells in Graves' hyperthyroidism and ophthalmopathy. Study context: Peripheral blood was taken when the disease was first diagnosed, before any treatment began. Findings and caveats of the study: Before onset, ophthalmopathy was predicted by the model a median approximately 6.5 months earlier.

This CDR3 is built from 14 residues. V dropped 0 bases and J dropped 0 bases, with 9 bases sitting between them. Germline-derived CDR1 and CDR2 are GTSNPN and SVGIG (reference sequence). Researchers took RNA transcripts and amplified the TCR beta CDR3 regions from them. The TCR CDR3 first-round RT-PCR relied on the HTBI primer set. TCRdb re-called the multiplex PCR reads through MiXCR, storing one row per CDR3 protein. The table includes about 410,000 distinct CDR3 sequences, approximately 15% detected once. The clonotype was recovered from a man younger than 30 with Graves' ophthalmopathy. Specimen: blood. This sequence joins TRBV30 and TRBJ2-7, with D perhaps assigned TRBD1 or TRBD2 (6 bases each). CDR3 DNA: TGTGCCTGGAGTGTTGGAGGGGGCTCCTACGAGCAGTACTTC. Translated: CAWSVGGGSYEQYF.